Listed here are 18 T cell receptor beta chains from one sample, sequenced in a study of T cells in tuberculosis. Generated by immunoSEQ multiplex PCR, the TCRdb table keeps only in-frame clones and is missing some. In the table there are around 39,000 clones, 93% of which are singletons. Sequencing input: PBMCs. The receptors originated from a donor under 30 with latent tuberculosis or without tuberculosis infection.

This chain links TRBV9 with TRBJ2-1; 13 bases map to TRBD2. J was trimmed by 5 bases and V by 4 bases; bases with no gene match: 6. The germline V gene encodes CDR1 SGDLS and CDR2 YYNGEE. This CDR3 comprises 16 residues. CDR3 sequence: CASSSRLAGGNNEQFF. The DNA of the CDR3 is TGTGCCAGCAGCTCACGACTAGCGGGGGGTAACAATGAGCAGTTCTTC.

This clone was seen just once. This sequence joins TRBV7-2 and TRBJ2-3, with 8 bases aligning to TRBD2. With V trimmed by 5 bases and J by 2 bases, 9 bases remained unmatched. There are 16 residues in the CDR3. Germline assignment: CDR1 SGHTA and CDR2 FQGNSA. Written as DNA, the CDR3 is TGTGCCAGCAGCCGAGAGGAGCGGGGGCCCACAGATACGCAGTATTTT. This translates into CASSREERGPTDTQYF. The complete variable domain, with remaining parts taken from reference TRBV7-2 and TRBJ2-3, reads GAGVSQSPSNKVTEKGKDVELRCDPISGHTALYWYRQSLGQGLEFLIYFQGNSAPDKSGLPSDRFSAERTGGSVSTLTIQRTQQEDSAVYLCASSREERGPTDTQYFGPGTRLTVL.

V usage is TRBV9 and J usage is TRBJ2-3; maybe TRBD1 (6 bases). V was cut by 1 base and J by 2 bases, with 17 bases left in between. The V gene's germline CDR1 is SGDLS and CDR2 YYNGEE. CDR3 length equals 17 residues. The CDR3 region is CASSVYGTPNPTDTQYF. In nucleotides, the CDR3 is TGTGCCAGCAGCGTATATGGGACACCAAACCCCACAGATACGCAGTATTTT.

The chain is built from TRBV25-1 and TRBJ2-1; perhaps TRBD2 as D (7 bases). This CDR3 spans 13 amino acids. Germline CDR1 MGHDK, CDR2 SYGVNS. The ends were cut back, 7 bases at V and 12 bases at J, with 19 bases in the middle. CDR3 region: CASTPGGTTGQFF. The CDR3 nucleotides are TGTGCCAGCACCCCCGGGGGGACGACAGGGCAGTTCTTC.

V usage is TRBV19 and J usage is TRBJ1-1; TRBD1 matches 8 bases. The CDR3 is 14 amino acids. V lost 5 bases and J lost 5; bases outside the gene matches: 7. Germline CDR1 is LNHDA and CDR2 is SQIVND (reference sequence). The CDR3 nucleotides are TGTGCCAGTAGTTTGACAGGGGTTTCAACTGAAGCTTTCTTT. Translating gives CASSLTGVSTEAFF.

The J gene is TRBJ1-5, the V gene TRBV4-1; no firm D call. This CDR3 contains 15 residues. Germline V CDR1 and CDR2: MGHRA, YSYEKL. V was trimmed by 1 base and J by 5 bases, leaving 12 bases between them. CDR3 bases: TGCGCCAGCAGCCAAGTTTCCGTTACAGATCAGCCCCAGCATTTT. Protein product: CASSQVSVTDQPQHF.

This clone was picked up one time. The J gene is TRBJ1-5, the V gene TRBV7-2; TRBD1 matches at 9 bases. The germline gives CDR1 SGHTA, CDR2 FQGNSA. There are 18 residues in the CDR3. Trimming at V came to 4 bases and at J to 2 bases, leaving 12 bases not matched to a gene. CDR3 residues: CASSSRGQGLSGNQPQHF. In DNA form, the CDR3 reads TGTGCCAGCAGCTCTAGGGGACAGGGTTTGTCAGGCAATCAGCCCCAGCATTTT. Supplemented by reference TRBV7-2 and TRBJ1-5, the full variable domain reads GAGVSQSPSNKVTEKGKDVELRCDPISGHTALYWYRQSLGQGLEFLIYFQGNSAPDKSGLPSDRFSAERTGGSVSTLTIQRTQQEDSAVYLCASSSRGQGLSGNQPQHFGDGTRLSIL.

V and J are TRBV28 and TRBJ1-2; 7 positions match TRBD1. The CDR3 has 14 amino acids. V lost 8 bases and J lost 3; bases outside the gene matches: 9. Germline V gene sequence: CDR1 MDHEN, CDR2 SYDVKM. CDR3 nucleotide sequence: TGTGCCAGCGAATCCAGGGGGTTCGACTATGGCTACACCTTC. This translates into CASESRGFDYGYTF.

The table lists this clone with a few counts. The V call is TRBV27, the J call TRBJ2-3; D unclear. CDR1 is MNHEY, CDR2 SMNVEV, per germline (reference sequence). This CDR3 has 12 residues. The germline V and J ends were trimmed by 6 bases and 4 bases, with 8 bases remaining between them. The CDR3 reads CASSAWPDTQYF. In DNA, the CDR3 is TGTGCCAGCAGCGCCTGGCCAGATACGCAGTATTTT.

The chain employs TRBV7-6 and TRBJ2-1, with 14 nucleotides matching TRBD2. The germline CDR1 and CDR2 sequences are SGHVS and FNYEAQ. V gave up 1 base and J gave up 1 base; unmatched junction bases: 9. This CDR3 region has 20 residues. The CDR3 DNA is TGTGCCAGCAGCTTAGGGCCGACTAGCGGGGGGGCTCGGTCCTACAATGAGCAGTTCTTC. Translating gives CASSLGPTSGGARSYNEQFF.

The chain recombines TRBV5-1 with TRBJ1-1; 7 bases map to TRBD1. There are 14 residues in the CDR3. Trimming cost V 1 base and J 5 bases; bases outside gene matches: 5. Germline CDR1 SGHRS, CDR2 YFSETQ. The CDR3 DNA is TGCGCCAGCAGCTTGACAGGGGAGGATACTGAAGCTTTCTTT. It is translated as CASSLTGEDTEAFF.

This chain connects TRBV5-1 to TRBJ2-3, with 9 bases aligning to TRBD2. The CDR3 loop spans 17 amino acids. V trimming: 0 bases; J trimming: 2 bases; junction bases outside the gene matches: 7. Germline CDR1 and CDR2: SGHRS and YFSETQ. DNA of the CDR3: TGCGCCAGCAGCTTGGTTGAAAGCGGGGGGTACACAGATACGCAGTATTTT. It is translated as CASSLVESGGYTDTQYF.

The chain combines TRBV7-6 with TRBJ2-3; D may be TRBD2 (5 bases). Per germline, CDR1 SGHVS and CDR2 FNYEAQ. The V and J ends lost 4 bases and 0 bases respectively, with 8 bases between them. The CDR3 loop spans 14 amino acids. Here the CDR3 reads CASSSDSSTDTQYF. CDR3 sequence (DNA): TGTGCCAGCAGCTCGGACTCTAGCACAGATACGCAGTATTTT.

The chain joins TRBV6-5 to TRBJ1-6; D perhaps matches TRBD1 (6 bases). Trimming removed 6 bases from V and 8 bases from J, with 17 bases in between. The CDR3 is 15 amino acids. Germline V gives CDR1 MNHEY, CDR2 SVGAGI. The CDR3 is CASRTQGVGDSPLHF. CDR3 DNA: TGTGCCAGCAGAACACAGGGAGTTGGGGATTCACCCCTCCACTTT.

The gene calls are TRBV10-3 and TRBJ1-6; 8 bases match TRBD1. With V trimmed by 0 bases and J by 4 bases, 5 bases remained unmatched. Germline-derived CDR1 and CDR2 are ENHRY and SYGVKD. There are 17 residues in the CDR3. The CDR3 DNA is TGTGCCATCAGTGAGTCCGACAGGGGCACTTATAATTCACCCCTCCACTTT. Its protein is CAISESDRGTYNSPLHF.

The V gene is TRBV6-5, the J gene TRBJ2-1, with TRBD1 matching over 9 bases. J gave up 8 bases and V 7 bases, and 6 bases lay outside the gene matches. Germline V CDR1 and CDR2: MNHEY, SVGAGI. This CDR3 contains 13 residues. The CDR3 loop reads CASTPGQGYEQFF. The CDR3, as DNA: TGTGCCAGCACCCCGGGACAGGGTTATGAGCAGTTCTTC.

The CDR3: CASSLAGRNQPQHF. CDR3 coding DNA: TGCGCCAGCAGCTTGGCGGGGAGGAACCAGCCCCAGCATTTT. The chain recombines TRBV5-1 with TRBJ1-5, with unresolved D. Per the germline V gene, CDR1 is SGHRS and CDR2 is YFSETQ. V lost 0 bases, J lost 7 bases, and 11 bases lay in between. CDR3 size: 14 residues.

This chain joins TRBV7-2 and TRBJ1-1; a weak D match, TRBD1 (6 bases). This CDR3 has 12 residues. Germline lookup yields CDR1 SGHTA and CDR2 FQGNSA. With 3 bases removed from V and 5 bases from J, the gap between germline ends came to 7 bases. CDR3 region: CASSFTGTEAFF. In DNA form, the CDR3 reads TGTGCCAGCAGCTTTACAGGGACTGAAGCTTTCTTT.